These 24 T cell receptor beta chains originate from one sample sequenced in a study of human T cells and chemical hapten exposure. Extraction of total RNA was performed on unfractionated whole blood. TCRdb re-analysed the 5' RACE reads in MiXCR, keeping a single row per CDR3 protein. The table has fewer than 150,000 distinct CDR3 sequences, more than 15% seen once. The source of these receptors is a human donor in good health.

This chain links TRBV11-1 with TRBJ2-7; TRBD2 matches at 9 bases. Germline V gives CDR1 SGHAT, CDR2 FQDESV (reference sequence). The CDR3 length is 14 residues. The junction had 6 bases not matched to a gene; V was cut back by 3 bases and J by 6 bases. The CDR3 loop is CASSFRTSDREQYF. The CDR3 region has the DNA TGTGCCAGCAGCTTCCGGACTAGCGATCGCGAGCAGTACTTC.

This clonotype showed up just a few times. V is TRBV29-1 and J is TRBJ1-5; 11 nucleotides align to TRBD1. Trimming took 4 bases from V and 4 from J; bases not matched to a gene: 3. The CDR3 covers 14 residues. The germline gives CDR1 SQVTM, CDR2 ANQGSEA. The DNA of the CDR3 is TGCAGCGTTGCCGGGACAGGGGGGAATCAGCCCCAGCATTTT. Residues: CSVAGTGGNQPQHF.

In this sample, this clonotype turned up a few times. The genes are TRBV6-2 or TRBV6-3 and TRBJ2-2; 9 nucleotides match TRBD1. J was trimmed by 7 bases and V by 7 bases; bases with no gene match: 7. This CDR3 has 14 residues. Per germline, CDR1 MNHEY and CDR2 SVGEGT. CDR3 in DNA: TGTGCCAGCAAAAGGGACAGGGCTCGCGGGGAGCTGTTTTTT. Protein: CASKRDRARGELFF.

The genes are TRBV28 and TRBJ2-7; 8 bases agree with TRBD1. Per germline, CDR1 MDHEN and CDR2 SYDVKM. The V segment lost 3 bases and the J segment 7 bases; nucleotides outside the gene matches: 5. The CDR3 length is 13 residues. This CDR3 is CASSFGQGEEQYF. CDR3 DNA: TGTGCCAGCAGTTTCGGACAGGGAGAAGAGCAGTACTTC.

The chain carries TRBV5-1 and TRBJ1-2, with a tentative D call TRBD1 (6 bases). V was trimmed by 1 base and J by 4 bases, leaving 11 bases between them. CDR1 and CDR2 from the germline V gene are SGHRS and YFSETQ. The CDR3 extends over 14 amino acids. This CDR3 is CASSLTGTGYGYTF. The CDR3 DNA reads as TGCGCCAGCAGCTTGACAGGGACGGGCTATGGCTACACCTTC.

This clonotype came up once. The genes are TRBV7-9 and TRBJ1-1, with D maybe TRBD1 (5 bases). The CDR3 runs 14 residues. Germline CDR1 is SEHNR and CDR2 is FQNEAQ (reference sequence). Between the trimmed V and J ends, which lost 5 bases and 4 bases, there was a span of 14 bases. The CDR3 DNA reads TGTGCCAGCAGCGTGGGACGGAGTATCACTGAAGCTTTCTTT. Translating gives CASSVGRSITEAFF. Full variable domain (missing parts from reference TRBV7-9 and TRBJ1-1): DTGVSQNPRHKITKRGQNVTFRCDPISEHNRLYWYRQTLGQGPEFLTYFQNEAQLEKSRLLSDRFSAERPKGSFSTLEIQRTEQGDSAMYLCASSVGRSITEAFFGQGTRLTVV.

CDR3 nucleotides: TGTGCCAGCAGCCAAGATCGGGGGGATTATGGCTACACCTTC. Amino acid sequence: CASSQDRGDYGYTF. The chain combines TRBV3-1 with TRBJ1-2, with TRBD1 as a possible D gene (5 bases). Trimming cost V 0 bases and J 5 bases, with 10 bases left between them. The CDR3 is 14 residues long. Germline-derived CDR1 and CDR2 are LGHDT and YNNKEL (reference sequence). Full variable domain (remainder filled in from reference TRBV3-1 and TRBJ1-2): DTAVSQTPKYLVTQMGNDKSIKCEQNLGHDTMYWYKQDSKKFLKIMFSYNNKELIINETVPNRFSPKSPDKAHLNLHINSLELGDSAVYFCASSQDRGDYGYTFGSGTRLTVV.

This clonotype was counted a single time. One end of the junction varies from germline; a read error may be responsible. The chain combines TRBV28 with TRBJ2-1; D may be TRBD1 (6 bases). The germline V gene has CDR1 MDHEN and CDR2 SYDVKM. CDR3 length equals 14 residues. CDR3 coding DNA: TGTGCCAGCACCACCGGGACATCTGACAATGAGAAGTTCTTC. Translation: CASTTGTSDNEKFF.

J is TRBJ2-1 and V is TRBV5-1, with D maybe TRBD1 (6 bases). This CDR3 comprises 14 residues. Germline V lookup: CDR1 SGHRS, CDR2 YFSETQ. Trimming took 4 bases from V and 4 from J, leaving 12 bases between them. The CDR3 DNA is TGCGCCAGCAGCCCGCTGACAGGATACAATGAGCAGTTCTTC. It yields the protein CASSPLTGYNEQFF.

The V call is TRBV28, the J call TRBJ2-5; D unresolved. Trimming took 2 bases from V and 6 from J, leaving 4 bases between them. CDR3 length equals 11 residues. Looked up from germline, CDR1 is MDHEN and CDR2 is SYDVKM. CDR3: CASSLLKTQYF. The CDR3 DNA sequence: TGTGCCAGCAGTTTACTCAAGACCCAGTACTTC.

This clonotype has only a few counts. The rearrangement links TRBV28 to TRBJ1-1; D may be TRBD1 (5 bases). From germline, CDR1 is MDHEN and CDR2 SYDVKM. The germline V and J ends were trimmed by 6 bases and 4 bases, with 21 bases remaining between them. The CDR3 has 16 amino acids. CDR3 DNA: TGTGCCAGCAGCAAAACCGGCCCCCGGAGGGGCACTGAAGCTTTCTTT. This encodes CASSKTGPRRGTEAFF.

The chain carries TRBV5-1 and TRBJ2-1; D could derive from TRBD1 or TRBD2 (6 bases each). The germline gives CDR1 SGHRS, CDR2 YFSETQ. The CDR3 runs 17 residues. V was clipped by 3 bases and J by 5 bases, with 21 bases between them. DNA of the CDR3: TGCGCCAGCAGCTCACAACCGTTAGGGGGGTTCGACAATGAGCAGTTCTTC. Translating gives CASSSQPLGGFDNEQFF.

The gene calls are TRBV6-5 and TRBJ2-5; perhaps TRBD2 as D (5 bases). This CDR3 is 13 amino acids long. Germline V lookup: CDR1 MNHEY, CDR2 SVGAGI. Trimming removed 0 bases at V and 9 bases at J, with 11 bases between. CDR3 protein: CASSYSNSGAQYF. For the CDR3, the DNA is TGTGCCAGCAGTTACTCGAATTCCGGGGCCCAGTACTTC.

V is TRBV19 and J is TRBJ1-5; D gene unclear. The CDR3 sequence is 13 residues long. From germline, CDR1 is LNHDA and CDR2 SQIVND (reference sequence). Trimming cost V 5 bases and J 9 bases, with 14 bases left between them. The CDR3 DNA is TGTGCCAGTAGTGCGCAGAGTATGGGGCCCCAGCATTTT. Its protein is CASSAQSMGPQHF.

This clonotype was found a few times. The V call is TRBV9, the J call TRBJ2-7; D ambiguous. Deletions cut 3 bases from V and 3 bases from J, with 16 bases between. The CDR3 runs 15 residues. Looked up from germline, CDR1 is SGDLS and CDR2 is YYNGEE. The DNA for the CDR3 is TGTGCCAGCAGCGCAGGCCCCGGCAGGAGCTACGAGCAGTACTTC. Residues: CASSAGPGRSYEQYF.

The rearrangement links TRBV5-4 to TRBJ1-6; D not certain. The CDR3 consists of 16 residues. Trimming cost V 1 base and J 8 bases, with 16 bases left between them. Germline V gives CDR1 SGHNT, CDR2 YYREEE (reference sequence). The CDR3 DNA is TGTGCCAGCAGCTTGCCTGTCCCGGGTAAAGATTCACCCCTCCACTTT. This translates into CASSLPVPGKDSPLHF.

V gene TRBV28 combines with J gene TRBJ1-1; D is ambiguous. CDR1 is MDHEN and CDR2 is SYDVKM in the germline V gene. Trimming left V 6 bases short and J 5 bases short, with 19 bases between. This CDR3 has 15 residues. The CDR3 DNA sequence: TGTGCCAGCAGACCCGGCACGGGTTACAGTACTGAAGCTTTCTTT. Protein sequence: CASRPGTGYSTEAFF.

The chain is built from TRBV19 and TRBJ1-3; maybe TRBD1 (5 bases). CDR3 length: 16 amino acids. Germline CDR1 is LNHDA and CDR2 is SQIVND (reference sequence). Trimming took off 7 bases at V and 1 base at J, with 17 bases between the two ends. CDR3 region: CASTNRNVGSGNTIYF. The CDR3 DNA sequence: TGTGCCAGTACGAACAGGAATGTGGGGTCTGGAAACACCATATATTTT.

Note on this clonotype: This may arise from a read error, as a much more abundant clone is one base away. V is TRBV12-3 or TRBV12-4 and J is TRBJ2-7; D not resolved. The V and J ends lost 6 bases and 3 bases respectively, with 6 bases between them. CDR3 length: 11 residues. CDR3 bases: TGTGCCAGCAGCCCTCGCTACGAGCAGTACTTC. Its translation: CASSPRYEQYF.

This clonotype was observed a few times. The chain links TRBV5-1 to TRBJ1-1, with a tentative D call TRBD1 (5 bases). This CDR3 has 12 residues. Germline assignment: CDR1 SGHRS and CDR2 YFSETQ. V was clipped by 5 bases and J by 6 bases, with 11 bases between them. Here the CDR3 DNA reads TGCGCCAGCAGTGGAGGGGTTGCTGAAGCTTTCTTT. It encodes CASSGGVAEAFF.

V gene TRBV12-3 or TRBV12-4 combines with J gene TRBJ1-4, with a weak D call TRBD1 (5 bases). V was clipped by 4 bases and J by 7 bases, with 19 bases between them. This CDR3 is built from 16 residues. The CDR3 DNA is TGTGCCAGCAGTTCTTCCCCGGGACGGCAGCCTGAAAAACTGTTTTTT. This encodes CASSSSPGRQPEKLFF.

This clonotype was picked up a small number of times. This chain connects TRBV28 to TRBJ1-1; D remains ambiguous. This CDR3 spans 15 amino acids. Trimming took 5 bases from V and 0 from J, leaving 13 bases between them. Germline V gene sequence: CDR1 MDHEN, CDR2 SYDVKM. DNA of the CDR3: TGTGCCAGCAGTCCTAATAGTGGTCTGAACACTGAAGCTTTCTTT. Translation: CASSPNSGLNTEAFF.

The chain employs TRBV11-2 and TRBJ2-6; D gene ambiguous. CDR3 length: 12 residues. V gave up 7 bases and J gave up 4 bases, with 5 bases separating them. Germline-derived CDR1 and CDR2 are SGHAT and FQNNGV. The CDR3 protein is CASTPGANVLTF. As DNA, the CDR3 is TGTGCCAGCACCCCGGGGGCCAACGTCCTGACTTTC.

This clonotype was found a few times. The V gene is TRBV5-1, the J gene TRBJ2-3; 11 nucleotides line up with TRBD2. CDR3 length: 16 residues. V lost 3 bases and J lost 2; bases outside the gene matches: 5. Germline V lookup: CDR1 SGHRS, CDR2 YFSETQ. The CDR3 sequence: CASSSASGRITDTQYF. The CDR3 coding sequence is TGCGCCAGCAGCTCCGCTAGCGGGAGGATCACAGATACGCAGTATTTT.